The T cell receptor (beta chain) under discussion was sequenced for a study of T cells in Graves' hyperthyroidism and ophthalmopathy. Background on the study: Peripheral blood sampling occurred at initial diagnosis, before any treatment.

The CDR3 sequence is 13 residues long. Germline V CDR1 and CDR2: GTSNPN, SVGIG (reference sequence). Trimming shortened V by 0 bases and J by 7 bases, and 13 bases separated the two germline ends. Orbital computed tomography and thyroid ultrasound, together with serum TRAb and thyroxine and clinical symptoms, were used for diagnoses. Study findings and constraints: Among thyroid clonotypes expanded above 0.001, most also appeared in blood. Ophthalmopathy onset followed model prediction by a median about 6.5 months.

This clonotype was seen ten or more times. Its antigen is undetermined. The TCR beta CDR3 regions underwent amplification using RNA transcripts as the source. An initial round of RT-PCR targeting the TCR CDR3 relied on the HTBI primer set. TCRdb reprocessed the multiplex PCR reads with MiXCR, giving one entry per CDR3 protein. The sample lists roughly 700,000 distinct CDR3 sequences, approximately 14% occurring once. The source is a woman under 30 with Graves' hyperthyroidism. The specimen was blood. This chain uses TRBV30 with TRBJ2-7, with D unresolved. This chain's CDR3 is CAWSVRVLREQYF. In DNA form, the CDR3 reads TGTGCCTGGAGTGTACGGGTGTTGAGGGAGCAGTACTTC.